The 19 T cell receptor beta chains presented below share a single source sample, sequenced in a study of shared clonotypes between healthy human individuals. Profiled with immunoSEQ multiplex PCR; TCRdb holds only in-frame clones, not every one. This table has around 500,000 clones, 70% to 80% appearing once. Sequences were obtained from PBMCs. These receptors originate from a woman in her forties in good health. Some clones in this sample may be carry-over from other donors' samples.

V is TRBV4-1 and J is TRBJ2-2; D tentatively reads TRBD1 or TRBD2 (6 bases each). The germline V gene encodes CDR1 MGHRA and CDR2 YSYEKL. CDR3 length: 15 residues. V was cut by 3 bases and J by 6 bases, with 14 bases left in between. The CDR3 here is CASSQRRRGAGELFF. CDR3 bases: TGCGCCAGCAGCCAGCGTAGAAGGGGGGCCGGGGAGCTGTTTTTT.

The V gene is TRBV20-1, the J gene TRBJ2-7; no firm D call. Germline V CDR1 and CDR2: DFQATT, SNEGSKA (reference sequence). V was clipped by 6 bases and J by 4 bases, with 10 bases between them. This CDR3 has 11 residues. In DNA form, the CDR3 reads TGCAGTGCCACGACACAATACGAGCAGTACTTC. Its translation is CSATTQYEQYF.

This chain uses TRBV9 with TRBJ2-7; D is ambiguous. There are 15 residues in the CDR3. CDR1 is SGDLS and CDR2 is YYNGEE in the germline V gene. The V end lost 0 bases, the J end lost 3 bases, and 13 bases lay between the germline ends. The CDR3 nucleotides are TGTGCCAGCAGCGTAGGGACGGAGCCCGTCTACGAGCAGTACTTC. Translating gives CASSVGTEPVYEQYF.

The V call is TRBV2, the J call TRBJ2-2; weak D call: TRBD1 (5 bases). V lost 6 bases and J lost 0, with 11 bases in between. The CDR3 sequence is 15 residues long. Germline-derived CDR1 and CDR2 are SNHLY and FYNNEI. CDR3 sequence: CASRFQGSNTGELFF. Here the CDR3 DNA reads TGTGCCAGCAGGTTCCAGGGCTCGAACACCGGGGAGCTGTTTTTT.

V usage is TRBV19 and J usage is TRBJ1-1, with TRBD1 matching 7 bases. The CDR3 is 17 residues long. V dropped 0 bases and J dropped 0; count of bases not matched to a gene: 7. Germline CDR1 reads LNHDA; CDR2 reads SQIVND (reference sequence). The CDR3 region has the DNA TGTGCCAGTAGTATAGATCTGGGGGACAGTTTGAACACTGAAGCTTTCTTT. It specifies CASSIDLGDSLNTEAFF.

The J gene is TRBJ1-2, the V gene TRBV14; D call uncertain. There are 13 residues in the CDR3. Looked up from germline, CDR1 is SGHDN and CDR2 is FVKESK. V dropped 1 base and J dropped 8 bases, with 11 bases sitting between them. DNA for the CDR3: TGTGCCAGCAGCCAAGGTCTCCAGACGGGCTACACCTTC. Amino acids: CASSQGLQTGYTF.

V and J are TRBV4-1 and TRBJ1-1; 7 bases match TRBD1. V trimming: 4 bases; J trimming: 4 bases; junction bases outside the gene matches: 6. The germline CDR1 and CDR2 sequences are MGHRA and YSYEKL. CDR3 length equals 14 residues. DNA of the CDR3: TGCGCCAGCAGCCGCACAGGGGTGGTCACTGAAGCTTTCTTT. Translated: CASSRTGVVTEAFF.

This clone was seen only a few times. The chain joins TRBV7-6 to TRBJ2-7, with D possibly matching TRBD1 (6 bases). Germline assignment: CDR1 SGHVS and CDR2 FNYEAQ. The CDR3 has 13 amino acids. Trimming took 8 bases from V and 5 from J, leaving 16 bases between them. CDR3 in DNA: TGTGCCAGCGCTAGTTTTGGGGGCCACGAGCAGTACTTC. This translates into CASASFGGHEQYF.

This clone was found once. A single base is all that separates this from a far larger clone, so a read error is likely. The V call is TRBV5-6, the J call TRBJ1-2; TRBD1 matches 10 bases. Germline V gene lookup returns CDR1 SGHDT and CDR2 YYEEEE. The CDR3 length is 15 residues. This chain's CDR3 is CASSPIPTGGYGCTF. The CDR3 DNA sequence: TGTGCCAGCAGCCCGATCCCGACAGGGGGCTATGGCTGCACCTTC.

The chain links TRBV4-2 to TRBJ1-2; 8 bases fit TRBD1. Per the germline V gene, CDR1 is LGHNA and CDR2 is YNFKEQ. V was clipped by 2 bases and J by 7 bases; unmatched bases: 9. CDR3 length: 15 amino acids. The CDR3 DNA follows: TGTGCCAGCAGCCAACGGACAGGGACTGGGGCTGGCTACACCTTC. The encoded protein is CASSQRTGTGAGYTF.

The chain has TRBV5-1 and TRBJ2-4; TRBD2 agrees at 11 bases. This CDR3 region has 20 residues. With V trimmed by 0 bases and J by 0 bases, 11 bases remained unmatched. The germline V gene encodes CDR1 SGHRS and CDR2 YFSETQ. In nucleotides, the CDR3 is TGCGCCAGCAGCTTGGCCCAGACTAGCGGGACGTTACTAGCCAAAAACATTCAGTACTTC. It specifies CASSLAQTSGTLLAKNIQYF.

The rearrangement links TRBV6-6 to TRBJ2-7; TRBD2 aligns across 9 bases. Trimming removed 0 bases from V and 6 bases from J; junction bases left unmatched: 6. The germline V gene encodes CDR1 MNHNY and CDR2 SVGAGI (reference sequence). The CDR3 has 15 residues. CDR3 nucleotide sequence: TGTGCCAGCAGTTACTCGGCTAGCGGGACGGGCGAGCAGTACTTC. Protein: CASSYSASGTGEQYF.

At least ten counts were recorded for this clone. The chain is built from TRBV19 and TRBJ1-1; no clear D. Germline V gene data show CDR1 as LNHDA and CDR2 as SQIVND (reference sequence). The V gene lost 3 bases and the J gene lost 0 bases, with 5 bases spanning the gap. The length of the CDR3 is 13 residues. The CDR3 loop is CASSIVVNTEAFF. CDR3 nucleotides: TGTGCCAGTAGTATTGTGGTGAACACTGAAGCTTTCTTT.

The rearrangement uses TRBV10-3 and TRBJ2-1; 11 bases agree with TRBD2. Germline CDR1 reads ENHRY; CDR2 reads SYGVKD. V trimming: 3 bases; J trimming: 7 bases; junction bases outside the gene matches: 8. The CDR3 is 16 amino acids. In DNA form, the CDR3 reads TGTGCCATCAGTGATGGGTTAGCGGGAGGGGAGAATGAGCAGTTCTTC. Amino acids: CAISDGLAGGENEQFF.

This chain uses TRBV29-1 with TRBJ1-1; D not resolved. This CDR3 spans 13 amino acids. The V gene's germline CDR1 is SQVTM and CDR2 ANQGSEA. Trimming stripped 4 bases from V and 4 bases from J, with 13 bases between. The CDR3 DNA reads as TGCAGCGTTGTACGCTCCTCGGTCACTGAAGCTTTCTTT. Amino acid sequence: CSVVRSSVTEAFF.

This chain links TRBV6-4 with TRBJ2-1; the match to TRBD1 covers 8 bases. With V trimmed by 4 bases and J by 5 bases, 10 bases remained unmatched. CDR3 length: 16 amino acids. In germline, CDR1 is MRHNA, CDR2 SNTAGT. CDR3 in amino acids: CASSASGARGHNEQFF. The DNA of the CDR3 is TGTGCCAGCAGTGCCTCGGGGGCCAGGGGGCACAATGAGCAGTTCTTC.

V usage is TRBV5-1 and J usage is TRBJ2-5; D may be TRBD2 (6 bases). Trimming stripped 5 bases from V and 4 bases from J, with 18 bases between. CDR3 length: 15 residues. CDR1 is SGHRS and CDR2 is YFSETQ in the germline V gene. This CDR3 reads CASRRGGPAGETQYF. The DNA of the CDR3 is TGCGCCAGCAGGAGGGGAGGCCCCGCGGGAGAGACCCAGTACTTC.

V is TRBV18 and J is TRBJ2-5, with D perhaps matching TRBD2 (5 bases). The CDR3 contains 18 residues. Germline assignment: CDR1 KGHSH and CDR2 LQKENI. V lost 0 bases and J lost 2, with 19 bases in between. In DNA form, the CDR3 reads TGTGCCAGCTCACCACCGTCCCGGACTGCTGGTGGGCAAGAGACCCAGTACTTC. Its protein product is CASSPPSRTAGGQETQYF.

This chain joins TRBV6-6 and TRBJ2-7, with 7 bases identical to TRBD2. V lost 0 bases and J lost 2; bases outside the gene matches: 7. The germline CDR1 and CDR2 sequences are MNHNY and SVGAGI (reference sequence). This CDR3 comprises 16 residues. The CDR3 is CASSYSSGGSAYEQYF. In nucleotides, the CDR3 is TGTGCCAGCAGTTACTCGAGCGGCGGGAGCGCCTACGAGCAGTACTTC.